Listed below are T cell receptor beta chains from one sample, sequenced in a study of blood T cells in healthy people across ages. From the 5' RACE reads, TCRdb called clonotypes with MiXCR, one entry per CDR3 protein. The sample has 1.5 million to 1.8 million distinct CDR3 sequences, under 55% seen once. Input material: blood. These receptors came from a woman between 18 and 29 years old in good health. CDR3s include the opening cysteine and the closing phenylalanine or tryptophan. The order of the fields is J gene, V gene, clone size, D gene, CDR3 protein, CDR3 DNA. A D gene is named only where the DNA matches it firmly. Clone size is given for some rows only: seen once, a few or many times, or a class if the clone is expanded.

>TRBJ2-3|TRBV29-1|.|.
CSVRTWLTDTQYF
TGCAGCGTTCGGACATGGCTGACAGATACGCAGTATTTT
>TRBJ2-1|TRBV7-9|.|.
CASSVPTRGVGSYNEQFF
TGTGCCAGCAGCGTACCGACGAGAGGGGTAGGCTCCTACAATGAGCAGTTCTTC
>TRBJ2-7|TRBV5-6|.|.
CASSSPRDYEQYF
TGTGCCAGCAGCTCACCCAGAGACTACGAGCAGTACTTC
>TRBJ2-3|TRBV7-9|.|TRBD2
CATGLAGEDTQYF
TGTGCAACCGGACTAGCGGGAGAGGATACGCAGTATTTT
>TRBJ2-1|TRBV27|.|.
CASSLTSSRLEQFF
TGTGCCAGCAGTTTAACATCTAGTCGGCTTGAGCAGTTCTTC
>TRBJ2-3|TRBV27|few|.
CASTQPGDTQYF
TGTGCCAGCACCCAGCCGGGGGATACGCAGTATTTT
>TRBJ2-7|TRBV5-6|.|.
CASSGWTDPYEQYF
TGTGCCAGCAGCGGGTGGACAGACCCTTACGAGCAGTACTTC
>TRBJ2-3|TRBV7-9|.|.
CPSSFFLAGHSTDTQYF
TGTCCCAGCAGCTTCTTCCTAGCCGGGCATAGCACAGATACGCAGTATTTT
>TRBJ2-7|TRBV6-6|few|.
CASSYWPGVSYEQYF
TGTGCCAGCAGTTACTGGCCGGGGGTCTCCTACGAGCAGTACTTC
>TRBJ2-3|TRBV24-1|few|TRBD2
CATSDPETSGDTQYF
TGTGCCACCAGTGACCCTGAGACTAGCGGGGATACGCAGTATTTT
>TRBJ2-2|TRBV28|once|.
CASSLLQETGELFF
TGTGCCAGCAGTTTGCTACAGGAGACCGGGGAGCTGTTTTTT
>TRBJ2-7|TRBV10-3|few|TRBD2
CATMRGGSSYEQYF
TGTGCCACAATGCGGGGGGGCAGCTCCTACGAGCAGTACTTC
>TRBJ1-2|TRBV6-2/TRBV6-3|.|.
CASSEAIYGYTF
TGTGCCAGCAGTGAGGCTATCTATGGCTACACCTTC
>TRBJ1-1|TRBV29-1|.|.
CSVNRVSEAFF
TGCAGCGTCAACAGGGTTTCTGAAGCTTTCTTT
>TRBJ2-6|TRBV24-1|.|.
CATSASNGVRDFSGANVLTF
TGTGCCACCAGTGCCTCCAACGGGGTCAGAGACTTCTCTGGGGCCAACGTCCTGACTTTC
>TRBJ2-5|TRBV5-1|few|.
CASSFIGTPQETQYF
TGCGCCAGCAGCTTCATCGGGACACCCCAAGAGACCCAGTACTTC
>TRBJ2-1|TRBV20-1|.|TRBD2
CSAPGLATYNEQFF
TGCAGTGCCCCGGGACTAGCCACATACAATGAGCAGTTCTTC
>TRBJ1-1|TRBV7-9|once|TRBD1
CASSYGQGSTNTEAFF
TGTGCCAGCAGCTACGGACAGGGGTCGACGAACACTGAAGCTTTCTTT
>TRBJ1-1|TRBV6-2/TRBV6-3|.|.
CASKAGTANTEAFF
TGTGCCAGCAAGGCCGGGACGGCGAACACTGAAGCTTTCTTT
>TRBJ2-7|TRBV27|.|TRBD2
CASRENGGESYEQYF
TGTGCCAGCAGGGAGAACGGGGGGGAATCCTACGAGCAGTACTTC
>TRBJ1-2|TRBV29-1|.|TRBD1
CSPRQSGQLTSQYGYTF
TGCAGCCCGCGTCAATCGGGACAGCTCACCAGTCAGTATGGCTACACCTTC
>TRBJ1-1|TRBV29-1|few|.
CSVEGKTGLTEAFF
TGCAGCGTTGAAGGAAAAACAGGGCTTACTGAAGCTTTCTTT
>TRBJ1-5|TRBV28|few|TRBD1
CASRSGQGQHF
TGTGCCAGCAGATCGGGACAGGGCCAGCATTTT
>TRBJ2-2|TRBV4-2|.|TRBD2
CASKGRVGELFF
TGTGCCAGCAAGGGGAGGGTCGGGGAGCTGTTTTTT
>TRBJ2-7|TRBV4-1|.|.
CASSQVLAAEQYF
TGCGCCAGCAGCCAAGTGCTAGCAGCTGAGCAGTACTTC
>TRBJ1-2|TRBV12-3/TRBV12-4|.|.
CASSGQEGGYTF
TGTGCCAGCAGTGGTCAAGAGGGCGGCTACACCTTC
>TRBJ1-1|TRBV20-1|.|TRBD1
CSARTGILMNTEAFF
TGCAGTGCCCGGACAGGGATTCTTATGAACACTGAAGCTTTCTTT
>TRBJ2-5|TRBV28|few|.
CASIGNQETQYF
TGTGCCAGCATCGGAAATCAAGAGACCCAGTACTTC
>TRBJ2-1|TRBV24-1|.|.
CATAAGWGEQFF
TGTGCCACCGCCGCGGGATGGGGTGAGCAGTTCTTC
>TRBJ2-1|TRBV7-8|.|TRBD2
CASSILAAFYNEQFF
TGTGCCAGCAGCATCCTAGCGGCCTTCTACAATGAGCAGTTCTTC
>TRBJ1-2|TRBV28|few|.
CASSLFPDNYGYTF
TGTGCCAGCAGTTTATTTCCCGACAACTATGGCTACACCTTC
>TRBJ2-1|TRBV28|.|.
CASRNLGKTNEQFF
TGTGCCAGCAGGAACCTCGGTAAGACGAATGAGCAGTTCTTC
>TRBJ2-5|TRBV11-2|.|TRBD2
CASSLGRGAPRRGNEQYF
TGTGCCAGCAGCTTAGGGCGGGGGGCCCCTCGGAGGGGGAATGAGCAGTACTTC
>TRBJ1-2|TRBV27|few|.
CASSTGRGGYTF
TGTGCCAGCAGTACGGGACGAGGGGGCTACACCTTC
>TRBJ1-1|TRBV20-1|.|.
CSANPGVTEAFF
TGCAGTGCCAACCCAGGGGTGACTGAAGCTTTCTTT
>TRBJ2-7|TRBV6-5|.|.
CASSYRLGPYEQYF
TGTGCCAGCAGTTACCGCCTGGGGCCCTACGAGCAGTACTTC
>TRBJ1-2|TRBV4-1|.|TRBD1
CASSPDRFSNYGYTF
TGCGCCAGCAGCCCGGACAGGTTTTCTAACTATGGCTACACCTTC
>TRBJ1-5|TRBV6-5|few|.
CASGGWTSNQPQHF
TGTGCCAGCGGAGGGTGGACCTCCAATCAGCCCCAGCATTTT
>TRBJ2-2|TRBV24-1|.|.
CATSDPGPTGELFF
TGTGCCACCAGTGATCCGGGACCGACCGGGGAGCTGTTTTTT
>TRBJ1-1|TRBV28|.|.
CASSYGRGPNTEAFF
TGTGCCAGCAGTTACGGACGGGGACCGAACACTGAAGCTTTCTTT
>TRBJ1-2|TRBV14|many|.
CASSQETSYGYTF
TGTGCCAGCAGCCAAGAGACAAGTTATGGCTACACCTTC
>TRBJ2-7|TRBV11-2|.|.
CAGHGTPYEQYF
TGTGCCGGGCACGGGACCCCCTACGAGCAGTACTTC
>TRBJ2-1|TRBV3-1|.|.
CASSQVEFEQFF
TGTGCCAGCAGCCAGGTGGAGTTTGAGCAGTTCTTC